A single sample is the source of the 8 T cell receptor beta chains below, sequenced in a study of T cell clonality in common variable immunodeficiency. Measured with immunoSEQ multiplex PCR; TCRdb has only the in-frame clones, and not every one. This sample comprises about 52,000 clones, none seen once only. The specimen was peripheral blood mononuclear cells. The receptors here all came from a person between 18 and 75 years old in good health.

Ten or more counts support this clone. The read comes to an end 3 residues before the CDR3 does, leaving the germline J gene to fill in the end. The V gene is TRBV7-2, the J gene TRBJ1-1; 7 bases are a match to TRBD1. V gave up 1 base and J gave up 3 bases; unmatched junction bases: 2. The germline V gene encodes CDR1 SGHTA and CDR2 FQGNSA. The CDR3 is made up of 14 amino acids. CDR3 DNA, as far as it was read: TGTGCCAGCAGCTTAGACAGGGGCGACACTGAA. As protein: CASSLDRGDTE. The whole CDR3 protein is CASSLDRGDTEAFF. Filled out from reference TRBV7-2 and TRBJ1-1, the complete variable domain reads GAGVSQSPSNKVTEKGKDVELRCDPISGHTALYWYRQSLGQGLEFLIYFQGNSAPDKSGLPSDRFSAERTGGSVSTLTIQRTQQEDSAVYLCASSLDRGDTEAFFGQGTRLTVV.

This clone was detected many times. CDR3 in amino acids: CASSDTGLEHEQYF. CDR3 bases read: TGTGCCAGCAGTGACACGGGACTAGAGCACGAG. The chain couples TRBV6-4 to TRBJ2-7, with TRBD2 matching over 8 bases. Read data end 3 residues before the CDR3 end; the end is taken from the germline J gene. The CDR3 length is 14 residues. CDR1 is MRHNA, CDR2 SNTAGT, per germline. V lost 2 bases and J lost 5; bases outside the gene matches: 5.

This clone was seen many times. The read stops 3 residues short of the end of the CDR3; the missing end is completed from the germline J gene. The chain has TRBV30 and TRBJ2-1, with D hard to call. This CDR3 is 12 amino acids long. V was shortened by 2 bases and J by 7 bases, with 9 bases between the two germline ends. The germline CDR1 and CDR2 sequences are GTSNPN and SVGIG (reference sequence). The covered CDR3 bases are TGTGCCTGGAGTCCGTATAGTAATGAG. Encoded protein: CAWSPYSNE. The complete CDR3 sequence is CAWSPYSNEQFF.

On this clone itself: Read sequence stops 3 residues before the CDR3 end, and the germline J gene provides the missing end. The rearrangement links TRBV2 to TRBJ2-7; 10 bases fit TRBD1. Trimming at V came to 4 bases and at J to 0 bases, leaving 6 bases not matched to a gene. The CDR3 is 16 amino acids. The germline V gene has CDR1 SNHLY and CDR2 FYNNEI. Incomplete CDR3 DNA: TGTGCCAGCAGTGCAATAGGACAGGGGGTCTCCTACGAG. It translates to CASSAIGQGVSYE. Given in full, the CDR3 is CASSAIGQGVSYEQYF.

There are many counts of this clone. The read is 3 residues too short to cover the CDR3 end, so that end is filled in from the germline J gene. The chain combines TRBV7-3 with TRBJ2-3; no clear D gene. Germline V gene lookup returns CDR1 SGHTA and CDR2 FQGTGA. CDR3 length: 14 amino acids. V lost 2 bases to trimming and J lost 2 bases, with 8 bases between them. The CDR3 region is CASSLAASTDTQYF. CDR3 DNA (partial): TGTGCCAGCAGCTTAGCCGCGTCCACAGATACG.

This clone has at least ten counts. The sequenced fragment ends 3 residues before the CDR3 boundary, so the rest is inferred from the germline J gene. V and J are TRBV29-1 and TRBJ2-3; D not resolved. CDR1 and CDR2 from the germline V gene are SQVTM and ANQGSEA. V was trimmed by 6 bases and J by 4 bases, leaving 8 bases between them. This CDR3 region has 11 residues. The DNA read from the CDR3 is TGCAGCGTCCTAGATGCAGATACG. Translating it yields CSVLDADT. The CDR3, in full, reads CSVLDADTQYF.

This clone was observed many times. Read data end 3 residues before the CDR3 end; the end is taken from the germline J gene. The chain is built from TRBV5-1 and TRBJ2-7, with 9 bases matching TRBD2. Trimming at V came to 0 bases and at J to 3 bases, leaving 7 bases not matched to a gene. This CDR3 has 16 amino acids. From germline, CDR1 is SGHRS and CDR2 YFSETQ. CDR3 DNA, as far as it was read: TGCGCCAGCAGCTTGGTAGCGGGAGAGGGGAACTACGAG. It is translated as CASSLVAGEGNYE. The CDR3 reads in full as CASSLVAGEGNYEQYF.

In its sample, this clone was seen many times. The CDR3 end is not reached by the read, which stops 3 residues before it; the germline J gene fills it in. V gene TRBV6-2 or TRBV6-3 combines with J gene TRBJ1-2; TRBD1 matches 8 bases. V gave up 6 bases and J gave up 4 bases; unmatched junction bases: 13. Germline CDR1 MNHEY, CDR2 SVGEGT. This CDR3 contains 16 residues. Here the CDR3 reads CASREGPQTGAYGYTF. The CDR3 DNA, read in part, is TGTGCCAGCAGAGAGGGGCCACAGACAGGGGCCTATGGC.